The present T cell receptor beta chain was sequenced within a study of blood T cell repertoires in COVID-19. CDR1 SGHRS and CDR2 YFSETQ come from the germline V gene. V was clipped by 5 bases and J by 1 base, with 13 bases between them. CDR3 length: 15 residues. Sequencing used immunoSEQ multiplex PCR; TCRdb keeps in-frame clones, though not all of them. The sample has 390,000 or so clones; roughly four fifths are singletons. Cohort 3 donors were reported recovered after two negative PCRs, clearance, or symptom resolution. This sequence was found in a woman in her forties or fifties who had recovered from COVID-19. What was sequenced was PBMCs or T cells enriched from blood (not recorded which). The chain recombines TRBV5-1 with TRBJ2-1, with D possibly matching TRBD2 (5 bases). CDR3 coding DNA: TGCGCCAGCAGAACCGAGGGCGGGTCCTACAATGAGCAGTTCTTC. This codes for CASRTEGGSYNEQFF.